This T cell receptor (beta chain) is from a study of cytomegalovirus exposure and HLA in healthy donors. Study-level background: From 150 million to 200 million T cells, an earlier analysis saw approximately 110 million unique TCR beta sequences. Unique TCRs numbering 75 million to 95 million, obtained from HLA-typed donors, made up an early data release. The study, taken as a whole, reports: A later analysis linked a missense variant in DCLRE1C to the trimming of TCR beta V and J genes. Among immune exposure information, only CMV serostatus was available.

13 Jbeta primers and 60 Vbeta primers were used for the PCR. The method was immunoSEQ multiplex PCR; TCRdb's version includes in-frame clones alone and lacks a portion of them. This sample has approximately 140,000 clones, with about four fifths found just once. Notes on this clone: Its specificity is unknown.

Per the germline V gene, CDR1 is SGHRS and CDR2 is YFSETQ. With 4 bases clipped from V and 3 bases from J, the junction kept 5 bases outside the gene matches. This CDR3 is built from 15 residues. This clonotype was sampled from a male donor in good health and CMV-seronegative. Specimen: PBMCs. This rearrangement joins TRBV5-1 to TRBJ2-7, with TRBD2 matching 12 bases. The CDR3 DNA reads TGCGCCAGCAGCCTAGGGACTAGCGGGTACTACGAGCAGTACTTC. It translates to CASSLGTSGYYEQYF.